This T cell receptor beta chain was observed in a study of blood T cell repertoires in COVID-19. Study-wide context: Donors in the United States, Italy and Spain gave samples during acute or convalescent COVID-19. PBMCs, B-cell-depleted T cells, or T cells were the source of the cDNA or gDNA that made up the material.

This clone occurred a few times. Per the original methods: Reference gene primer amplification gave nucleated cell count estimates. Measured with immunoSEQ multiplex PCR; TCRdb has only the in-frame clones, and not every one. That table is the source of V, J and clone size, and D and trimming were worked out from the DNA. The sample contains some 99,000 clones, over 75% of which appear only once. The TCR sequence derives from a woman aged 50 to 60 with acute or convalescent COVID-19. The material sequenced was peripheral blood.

The CDR3 loop reads CASSQCGGLNTEAFF. The CDR3 DNA is TGCGCCAGCAGTCAATGCGGCGGATTGAACACTGAAGCTTTCTTT. The chain couples TRBV23-1 to TRBJ1-1; D ambiguous. TRBV23-1 is filed as an ORF, its function uncertain. The V gene lost 1 base and the J gene lost 0 bases, with 9 bases spanning the gap. CDR3 length equals 15 residues.